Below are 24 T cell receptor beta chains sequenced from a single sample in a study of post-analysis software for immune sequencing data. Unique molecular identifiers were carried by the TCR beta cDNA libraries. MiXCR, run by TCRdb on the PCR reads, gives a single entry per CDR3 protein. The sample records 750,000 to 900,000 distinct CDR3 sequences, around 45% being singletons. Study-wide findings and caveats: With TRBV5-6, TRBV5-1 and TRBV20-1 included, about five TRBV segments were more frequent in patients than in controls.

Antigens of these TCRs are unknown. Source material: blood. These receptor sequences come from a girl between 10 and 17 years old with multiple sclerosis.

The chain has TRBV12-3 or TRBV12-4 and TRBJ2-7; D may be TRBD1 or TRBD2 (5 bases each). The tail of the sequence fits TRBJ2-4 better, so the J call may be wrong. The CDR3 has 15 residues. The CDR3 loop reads CASSLGGREKNIQYF. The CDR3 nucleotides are TGTGCCAGCAGTTTAGGTGGCAGGGAGAAGAACATTCAGTACTTC.

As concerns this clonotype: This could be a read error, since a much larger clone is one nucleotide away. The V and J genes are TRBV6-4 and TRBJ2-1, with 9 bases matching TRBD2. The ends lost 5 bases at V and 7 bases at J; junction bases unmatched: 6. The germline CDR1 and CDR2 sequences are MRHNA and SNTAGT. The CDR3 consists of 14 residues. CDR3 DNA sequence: TGTGCCAGCAGTCCTAGCGGGGAATTGAATGAGCAGTTCTTC. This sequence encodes CASSPSGELNEQFF.

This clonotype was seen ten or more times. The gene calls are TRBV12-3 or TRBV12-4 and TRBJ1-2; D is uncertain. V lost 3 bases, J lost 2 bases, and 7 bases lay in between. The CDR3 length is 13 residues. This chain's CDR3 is CASSFMENYGYTF. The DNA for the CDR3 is TGTGCCAGCAGTTTTATGGAGAACTATGGCTACACCTTC.

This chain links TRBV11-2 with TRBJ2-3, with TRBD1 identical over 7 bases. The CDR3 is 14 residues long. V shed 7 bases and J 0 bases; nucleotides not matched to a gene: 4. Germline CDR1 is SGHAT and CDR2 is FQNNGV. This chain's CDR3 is CASTIRGSTDTQYF. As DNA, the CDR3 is TGTGCCAGCACCATCAGGGGGAGCACAGATACGCAGTATTTT. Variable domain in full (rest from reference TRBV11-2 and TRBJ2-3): EAGVAQSPRYKIIEKRQSVAFWCNPISGHATLYWYQQILGQGPKLLIQFQNNGVVDDSQLPKDRFSAERLKGVDSTLKIQPAKLEDSAVYLCASTIRGSTDTQYFGPGTRLTVL.

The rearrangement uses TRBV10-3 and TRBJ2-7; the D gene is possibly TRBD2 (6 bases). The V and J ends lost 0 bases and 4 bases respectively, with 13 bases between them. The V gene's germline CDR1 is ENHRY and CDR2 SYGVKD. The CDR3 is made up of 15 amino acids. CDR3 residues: CAISESRAGRYEQYF. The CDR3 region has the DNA TGTGCCATCAGTGAGTCGAGGGCGGGAAGATACGAGCAGTACTTC.

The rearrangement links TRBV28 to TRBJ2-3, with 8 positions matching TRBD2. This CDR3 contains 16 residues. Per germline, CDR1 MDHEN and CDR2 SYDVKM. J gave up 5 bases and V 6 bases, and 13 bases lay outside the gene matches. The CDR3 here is CASSSGGSGMGDTQYF. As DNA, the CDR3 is TGTGCCAGCAGCTCCGGGGGTAGCGGGATGGGAGATACGCAGTATTTT.

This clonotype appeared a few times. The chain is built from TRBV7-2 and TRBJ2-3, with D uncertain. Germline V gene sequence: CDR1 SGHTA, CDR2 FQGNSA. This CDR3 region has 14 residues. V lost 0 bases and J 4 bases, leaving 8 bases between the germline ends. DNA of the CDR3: TGTGCCAGCAGCTTAGCGGCCAGTTCAGATACGCAGTATTTT. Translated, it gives CASSLAASSDTQYF.

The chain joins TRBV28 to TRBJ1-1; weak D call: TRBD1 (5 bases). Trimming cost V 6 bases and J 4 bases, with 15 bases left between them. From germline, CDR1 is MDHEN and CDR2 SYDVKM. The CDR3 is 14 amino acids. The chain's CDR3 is CASSPGPRRTEAFF. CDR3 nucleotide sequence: TGTGCCAGCAGCCCGGGACCACGTCGCACTGAAGCTTTCTTT.

DNA of the CDR3: TGTGCCAGCACCAACAGGGACGGCTACACCTTC. It encodes CASTNRDGYTF. The chain is built from TRBV6-5 and TRBJ1-2, with TRBD1 as a possible D gene (6 bases). Germline assignment: CDR1 MNHEY and CDR2 SVGAGI. This CDR3 is built from 11 residues. V was pared by 7 bases and J by 8 bases, with 11 bases between.

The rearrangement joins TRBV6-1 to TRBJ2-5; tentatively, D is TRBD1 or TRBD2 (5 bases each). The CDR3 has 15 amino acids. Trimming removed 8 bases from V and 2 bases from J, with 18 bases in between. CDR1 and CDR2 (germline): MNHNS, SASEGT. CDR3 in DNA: TGTGCCAGCGACGAACCGGGACGTAGACAAGAGACCCAGTACTTC. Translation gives CASDEPGRRQETQYF.

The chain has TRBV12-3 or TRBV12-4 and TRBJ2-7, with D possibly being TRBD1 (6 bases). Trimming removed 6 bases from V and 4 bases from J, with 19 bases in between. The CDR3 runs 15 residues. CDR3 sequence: CASRRTGRGWYEQYF. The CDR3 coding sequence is TGTGCCAGCAGGCGAACTGGCAGGGGTTGGTACGAGCAGTACTTC.

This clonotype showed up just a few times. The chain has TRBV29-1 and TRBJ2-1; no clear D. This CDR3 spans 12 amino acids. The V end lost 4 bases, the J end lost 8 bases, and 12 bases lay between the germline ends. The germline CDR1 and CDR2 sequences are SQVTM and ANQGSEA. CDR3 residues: CSVAVPLDEQFF. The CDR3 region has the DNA TGCAGCGTTGCGGTCCCGTTGGATGAGCAGTTCTTC.

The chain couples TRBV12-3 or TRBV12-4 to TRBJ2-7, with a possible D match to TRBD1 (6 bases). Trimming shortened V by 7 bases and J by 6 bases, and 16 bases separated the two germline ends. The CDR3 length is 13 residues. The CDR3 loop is CASNDPRGGEQYF. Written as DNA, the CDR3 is TGTGCCAGCAACGACCCTAGAGGGGGCGAGCAGTACTTC.

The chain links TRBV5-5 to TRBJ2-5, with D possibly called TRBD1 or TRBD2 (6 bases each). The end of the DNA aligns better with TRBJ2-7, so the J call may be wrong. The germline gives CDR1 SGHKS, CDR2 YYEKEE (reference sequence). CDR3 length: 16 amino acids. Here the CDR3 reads CASSSPQGGYFYEQYF. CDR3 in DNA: TGTGCCAGCAGCTCTCCACAAGGGGGGTACTTCTACGAGCAGTACTTC.

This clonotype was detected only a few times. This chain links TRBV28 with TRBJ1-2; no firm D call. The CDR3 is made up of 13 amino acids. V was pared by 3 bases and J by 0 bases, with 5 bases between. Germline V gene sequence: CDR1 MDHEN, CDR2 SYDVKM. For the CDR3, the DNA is TGTGCCAGCAGTTTTACGGCTAACTATGGCTACACCTTC. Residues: CASSFTANYGYTF.

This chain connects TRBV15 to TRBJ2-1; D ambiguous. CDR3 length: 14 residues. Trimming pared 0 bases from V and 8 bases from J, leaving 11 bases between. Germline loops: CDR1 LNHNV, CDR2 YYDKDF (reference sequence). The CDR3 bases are TGTGCCACCAGCAGAGATTTGGCTCGCGATGAGCAGTTCTTC. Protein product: CATSRDLARDEQFF.

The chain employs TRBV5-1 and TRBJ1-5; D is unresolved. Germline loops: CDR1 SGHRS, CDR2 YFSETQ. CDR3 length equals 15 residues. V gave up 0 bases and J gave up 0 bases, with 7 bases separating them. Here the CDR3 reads CASSLGENSNQPQHF. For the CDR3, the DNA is TGCGCCAGCAGCTTGGGCGAAAATAGCAATCAGCCCCAGCATTTT.

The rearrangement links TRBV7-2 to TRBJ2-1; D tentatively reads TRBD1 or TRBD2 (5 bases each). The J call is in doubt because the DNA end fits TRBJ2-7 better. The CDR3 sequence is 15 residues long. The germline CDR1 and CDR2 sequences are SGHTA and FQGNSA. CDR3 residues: CASSSGPRAYNEQYF. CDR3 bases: TGTGCCAGCAGCTCGGGACCGAGGGCCTACAATGAGCAGTACTTC.

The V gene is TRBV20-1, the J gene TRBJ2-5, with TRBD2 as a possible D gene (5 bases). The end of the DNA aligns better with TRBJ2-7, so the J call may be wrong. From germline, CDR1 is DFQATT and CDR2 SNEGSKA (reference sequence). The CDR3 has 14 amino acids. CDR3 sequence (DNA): TGCAGTGCTAGTGGGCTAGCTCTTTCCTACGAGCAGTACTTC. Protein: CSASGLALSYEQYF.

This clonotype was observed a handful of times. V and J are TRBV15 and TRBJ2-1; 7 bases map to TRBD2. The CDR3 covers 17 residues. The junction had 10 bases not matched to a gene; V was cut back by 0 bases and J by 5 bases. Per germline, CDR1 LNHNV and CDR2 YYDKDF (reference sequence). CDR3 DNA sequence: TGTGCCACCAGCAGAGAGATTGGACTAGGGTCCAACAATGAGCAGTTCTTC. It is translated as CATSREIGLGSNNEQFF.

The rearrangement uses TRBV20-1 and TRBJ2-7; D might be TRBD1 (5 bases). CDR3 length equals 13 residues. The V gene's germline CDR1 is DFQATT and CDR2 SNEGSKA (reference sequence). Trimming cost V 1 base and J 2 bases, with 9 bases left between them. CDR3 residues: CSARAGQTYEQYF. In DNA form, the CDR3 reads TGCAGTGCTAGAGCTGGACAAACCTACGAGCAGTACTTC.

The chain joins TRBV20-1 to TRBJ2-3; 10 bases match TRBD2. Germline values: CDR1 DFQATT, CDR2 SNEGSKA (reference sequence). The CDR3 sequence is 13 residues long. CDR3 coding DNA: TGCAGCAAGAGCGGGAGGGCCGTAGATACGCAGTATTTT. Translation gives CSKSGRAVDTQYF.

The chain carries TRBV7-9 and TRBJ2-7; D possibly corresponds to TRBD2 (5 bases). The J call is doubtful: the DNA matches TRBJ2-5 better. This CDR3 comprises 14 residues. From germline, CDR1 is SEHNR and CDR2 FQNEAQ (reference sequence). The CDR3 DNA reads TGTGCCAGCAGCTCCGGGGTGTTCTCGGAGACCCAGTACTTC. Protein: CASSSGVFSETQYF.

The CDR3 loop reads CASSLAATHGYTF. As DNA, the CDR3 is TGTGCCAGCAGTTTGGCAGCCACGCATGGCTACACCTTC. This rearrangement joins TRBV12-3 or TRBV12-4 to TRBJ1-2; D remains unclear. The ends were cut back, 3 bases at V and 6 bases at J, with 11 bases in the middle. The CDR3 is made up of 13 amino acids.